The clone carrying this TCR beta chain showed up just a few times. This may be a read error, as it is one base from a much larger clone. TCR beta CDR3 was amplified from genomic DNA by two-round multiplex PCR. First-round PCR employed TRBV- and TRBJ-specific primers for each gene. TCRdb redid the calling of the multiplex PCR reads with MiXCR, one entry per CDR3 protein. The sample consists of under 20,000 distinct CDR3 sequences, roughly 46% of them appearing once. The data belong to a study of prognosis after radiotherapy for stage I lung cancer. At both of two time points, roughly 6.1 milliliters of peripheral blood were drawn. Looked up from germline, CDR1 is SGHTA and CDR2 is FQGNSA. Unmatched junction bases numbered 9, after V lost 5 bases and J lost 5 bases. The CDR3 is 15 residues long.

This clonotype originated in a donor of 50 years or more with non-small cell lung cancer. The chain links TRBV7-2 to TRBJ2-3, with TRBD2 identical over 8 bases. This specimen was PBMCs, taken before or after stereotactic body radiation therapy (not recorded which). The CDR3 sequence: CASSRLSGGVDTQYF. CDR3 DNA sequence: TGTGCCAGCAGCCGACTATCGGGGGGGGTAGATACGCAGTATTTT.